The following is a T cell receptor (beta chain) sequence with its context. The antigen it binds to is not known. No clone much larger than this one lies a single base away; base qualities are absent. This specimen belongs to a study of T-cell reconstitution after alpha-beta-depleted transplantation in children (dated by TCRdb to about 2016). In the study overall: T-cell immune reconstitution after TCRalphabeta/CD19-depleted allogeneic hematopoietic cell transplantation in children was quantitatively tracked in the study by means of TCR repertoire profiling.

Sequences MNHNS (CDR1) and SASEGT (CDR2) are obtained from the germline V gene. The germline V end is reduced by 7 bases and the J end by 10 bases; junction bases left unmatched: 12. From the cysteine up to the phenylalanine, the CDR3 has a length of 15 residues. This entry keeps only the CDR3 DNA: 45 bases, framed from base 1. The receptor library was made with PCR. Instrument used: Illumina HiSeq 2500. To normalize quantification of the TCRbeta repertoire, the TCR libraries were built with molecular barcoding that relied on unique molecular identifiers. TCRdb trimmed public reads at Q25 via fastp, called clones via MiXCR and kept in-frame beta chains. Under each unique CDR3 protein, matching rows form one entry showing the most common genes and DNA. The sample yields 500,000 to 600,000 distinct CDR3 sequences; about 30% were counted once. Less than 2.5% of the sample rests with the top ten.

The sequence links TRBV6-1 to TRBJ2-1; 11 junctional bases match TRBD2. Sequenced here: PBMCs from the stem cell graft donor, sampled from the stem cell graft. This sequence was found in a human donor who donated a stem cell graft to a child with aplastic anemia. Read as DNA, the sequence is TGTGCCAGCAAACGAACTAGCGGGAGTTTGCGGGAGCAGTTCTTC. Translated, this is CASKRTSGSLREQFF.